These T cell receptor beta chains were read from a single sample in a study of molecular identifiers for immune sequencing clone quantification. TCRdb reprocessed the PCR reads with MiXCR, giving one entry per CDR3 protein. The top ten hold 0.75% to 0.8% of the sample, which has about 630,000 distinct CDR3 sequences, roughly 23% seen once. Sequenced: naive CD8+ T cells from blood, with Jurkat cell RNA spiked in. The receptors derive from a human donor in good health. Some libraries in this study had Jurkat cell RNA spiked in. The CDR3 runs from the conserved cysteine through the conserved F or W. D genes are given only for firm matches. Clone size is not always given. Where it is, it says once, few, many or a class for expanded clones.

j_call: TRBJ2-7
v_call: TRBV20-1
d_call: -
clone_size: -
cdr3_aa: CSARGSTSYEQYF
cdr3_nt: TGCAGTGCTAGAGGAAGTACTAGCTACGAGCAGTACTTC

j_call: TRBJ1-5
v_call: TRBV5-6
d_call: TRBD1
clone_size: -
cdr3_aa: CASSQATGTGGFFSNQPQHF
cdr3_nt: TGTGCCAGCAGCCAAGCAACCGGGACAGGGGGCTTTTTTAGCAATCAGCCCCAGCATTTT

j_call: TRBJ2-7
v_call: TRBV5-4
d_call: TRBD2
clone_size: many
cdr3_aa: CASSMGTSGSPYEQYF
cdr3_nt: TGTGCCAGCAGCATGGGGACTAGCGGGAGTCCCTACGAGCAGTACTTC

j_call: TRBJ1-5
v_call: TRBV28
d_call: TRBD1
clone_size: once
cdr3_aa: CASSFRGHQPQQF
cdr3_nt: TGTGCCAGCAGTTTTAGGGGGCATCAGCCCCAGCAATTT

j_call: TRBJ2-5
v_call: TRBV5-1
d_call: -
clone_size: many
cdr3_aa: CASRKTASSGGAQYF
cdr3_nt: TGCGCCAGCAGAAAGACAGCCAGCTCCGGAGGGGCCCAGTACTTC

j_call: TRBJ2-7
v_call: TRBV2
d_call: -
clone_size: few
cdr3_aa: CAFRISYEQYF
cdr3_nt: TGTGCCTTCAGAATCTCCTACGAGCAGTACTTC

j_call: TRBJ1-1
v_call: TRBV10-2
d_call: -
clone_size: few
cdr3_aa: CASRTQKNTEAFF
cdr3_nt: TGCGCCAGCAGAACACAGAAGAACACTGAAGCTTTCTTT

j_call: TRBJ2-3
v_call: TRBV11-2
d_call: -
clone_size: many
cdr3_aa: CASSLSYRAPTDTQYF
cdr3_nt: TGTGCCAGCAGCTTAAGTTACAGGGCCCCCACAGATACGCAGTATTTT

j_call: TRBJ1-5
v_call: TRBV15
d_call: -
clone_size: -
cdr3_aa: CATSRDRGLMRAQHF
cdr3_nt: TGTGCCACCAGCAGAGACCGGGGCCTTATGCGGGCCCAGCATTTT

j_call: TRBJ1-6
v_call: TRBV11-2
d_call: -
clone_size: -
cdr3_aa: CASSLDSVYNSPLHF
cdr3_nt: TGTGCCAGCAGCTTAGACTCAGTCTATAATTCACCCCTCCACTTT

j_call: TRBJ2-7
v_call: TRBV20-1
d_call: TRBD2
clone_size: few
cdr3_aa: CSASREGAEQYF
cdr3_nt: TGCAGTGCTAGTAGGGAGGGTGCCGAGCAGTACTTC

j_call: TRBJ1-5
v_call: TRBV2
d_call: -
clone_size: -
cdr3_aa: CASSVMQRSSNQPQHF
cdr3_nt: TGTGCCAGCAGTGTGATGCAGCGCAGTAGCAATCAGCCCCAGCATTTT

j_call: TRBJ2-3
v_call: TRBV27
d_call: -
clone_size: -
cdr3_aa: CASGLGNTDTQYF
cdr3_nt: TGTGCCAGCGGGTTGGGCAACACAGATACGCAGTATTTT

j_call: TRBJ2-7
v_call: TRBV14
d_call: -
clone_size: -
cdr3_aa: CASSQVLGSEQYF
cdr3_nt: TGTGCCAGCAGCCAAGTGCTGGGGAGCGAGCAGTACTTC

j_call: TRBJ2-7
v_call: TRBV10-1
d_call: -
clone_size: few
cdr3_aa: CASSGKPWDEQYF
cdr3_nt: TGCGCCAGCAGTGGGAAGCCGTGGGACGAGCAGTACTTC

j_call: TRBJ2-7
v_call: TRBV27
d_call: TRBD1
clone_size: many
cdr3_aa: CASRDGQGPPAQYF
cdr3_nt: TGTGCCAGCAGGGATGGACAGGGACCCCCAGCGCAGTACTTC

j_call: TRBJ1-5
v_call: TRBV6-6
d_call: -
clone_size: many
cdr3_aa: CASAPGPLNSNQPQHF
cdr3_nt: TGTGCCAGCGCCCCAGGGCCGTTGAATAGCAATCAGCCCCAGCATTTT

j_call: TRBJ1-1
v_call: TRBV27
d_call: -
clone_size: -
cdr3_aa: CASSLSLPRDMNTEAFF
cdr3_nt: TGTGCCAGCAGTTTATCCCTCCCGAGGGACATGAACACTGAAGCTTTCTTT

j_call: TRBJ2-7
v_call: TRBV12-5
d_call: -
clone_size: many
cdr3_aa: CASGFEKFGKYYEQYF
cdr3_nt: TGTGCTAGTGGTTTTGAGAAGTTCGGGAAGTACTACGAGCAGTACTTC

j_call: TRBJ2-3
v_call: TRBV27
d_call: TRBD2
clone_size: few
cdr3_aa: CASSPGTSGSINTDTQYF
cdr3_nt: TGTGCCAGCAGTCCCGGGACTAGCGGGAGTATCAACACAGATACGCAGTATTTT

j_call: TRBJ2-7
v_call: TRBV27
d_call: -
clone_size: once
cdr3_aa: CESSKERGGSTYEQYF
cdr3_nt: TGTGAGAGCAGCAAGGAGAGAGGTGGCTCCACGTACGAGCAGTACTTC

j_call: TRBJ2-2
v_call: TRBV16
d_call: -
clone_size: -
cdr3_aa: CASSPRPPNTGELFF
cdr3_nt: TGTGCCAGCAGCCCCCGGCCACCGAACACCGGGGAGCTATTTTTT

j_call: TRBJ1-2
v_call: TRBV4-3
d_call: -
clone_size: many
cdr3_aa: CASSQDITVSNYGYTF
cdr3_nt: TGCGCCAGCAGCCAAGATATAACAGTTTCTAACTATGGCTACACCTTC

j_call: TRBJ2-3
v_call: TRBV10-2
d_call: -
clone_size: many
cdr3_aa: CASEGRGGPSYGDTQYF
cdr3_nt: TGCGCCAGCGAAGGTAGGGGGGGGCCATCATACGGAGATACGCAGTATTTT

j_call: TRBJ2-3
v_call: TRBV4-1
d_call: TRBD2
clone_size: -
cdr3_aa: CASSQVILVAGGATDTQYF
cdr3_nt: TGCGCCAGCAGCCAAGTGATTCTGGTGGCGGGAGGTGCCACAGATACGCAGTATTTT

j_call: TRBJ2-7
v_call: TRBV7-9
d_call: -
clone_size: many
cdr3_aa: CASSLQADYYEQYF
cdr3_nt: TGTGCCAGCAGCTTACAGGCGGATTACTACGAGCAGTACTTC

j_call: TRBJ2-4
v_call: TRBV12-3/TRBV12-4
d_call: -
clone_size: many
cdr3_aa: CASSVGLPGDIQYF
cdr3_nt: TGTGCCAGCAGTGTAGGACTCCCGGGGGACATTCAGTACTTC

j_call: TRBJ2-7
v_call: TRBV29-1
d_call: TRBD2
clone_size: many
cdr3_aa: CSVGEGLAGIGEQYF
cdr3_nt: TGCAGCGTGGGCGAGGGACTAGCGGGGATTGGCGAGCAGTACTTC

j_call: TRBJ2-7
v_call: TRBV27
d_call: -
clone_size: -
cdr3_aa: CASSLSAGQLEQYF
cdr3_nt: TGTGCCAGCAGTTTATCGGCGGGACAGCTCGAGCAGTACTTC

j_call: TRBJ2-1
v_call: TRBV13
d_call: TRBD2
clone_size: few
cdr3_aa: CASSLGGAGGILNEQFF
cdr3_nt: TGTGCCAGCAGCTTGGGGGGAGCGGGAGGGATACTCAATGAGCAGTTCTTC

j_call: TRBJ1-4
v_call: TRBV7-9
d_call: -
clone_size: many
cdr3_aa: CASSGSEKLFF
cdr3_nt: TGTGCCAGCAGCGGGTCTGAAAAACTGTTTTTT

j_call: TRBJ2-7
v_call: TRBV27
d_call: TRBD1
clone_size: many
cdr3_aa: CASSPGTVEQYF
cdr3_nt: TGTGCCAGCAGCCCCGGGACAGTCGAGCAGTACTTC

j_call: TRBJ2-5
v_call: TRBV3-1
d_call: TRBD2
clone_size: few
cdr3_aa: CASSQDMVAGGETQYF
cdr3_nt: TGTGCCAGCAGCCAAGATATGGTAGCGGGGGGGGAGACCCAGTACTTC

j_call: TRBJ2-7
v_call: TRBV11-1
d_call: -
clone_size: -
cdr3_aa: CASSQSRGTFYEQYF
cdr3_nt: TGTGCCAGCAGCCAATCCCGAGGGACTTTCTACGAGCAGTACTTC

j_call: TRBJ2-3
v_call: TRBV7-9
d_call: TRBD1
clone_size: many
cdr3_aa: CASSRYTGGPSDTQYF
cdr3_nt: TGTGCCAGCAGCCGATACACAGGGGGCCCATCAGATACGCAGTATTTT

j_call: TRBJ1-6
v_call: TRBV18
d_call: TRBD1
clone_size: few
cdr3_aa: CASSPEGTGNSPLHF
cdr3_nt: TGTGCCAGCTCACCGGAGGGGACAGGGAATTCACCCCTCCACTTT

j_call: TRBJ1-1
v_call: TRBV27
d_call: -
clone_size: -
cdr3_aa: CDSSAQANTEAFF
cdr3_nt: TGTGACAGCAGTGCACAGGCGAACACTGAAGCTTTCTTT

j_call: TRBJ2-3
v_call: TRBV9
d_call: TRBD2
clone_size: -
cdr3_aa: CASSPPGGSDTQYF
cdr3_nt: TGTGCCAGCAGTCCCCCGGGGGGATCGGATACGCAGTATTTT

j_call: TRBJ2-2
v_call: TRBV12-3/TRBV12-4
d_call: -
clone_size: many
cdr3_aa: CASRRADTGELFF
cdr3_nt: TGTGCCAGCAGACGGGCGGACACCGGGGAGCTGTTTTTT

j_call: TRBJ2-5
v_call: TRBV11-3
d_call: TRBD2
clone_size: -
cdr3_aa: CASSRGGASPRNETQYF
cdr3_nt: TGTGCCAGCAGTCGGGGGGGGGCAAGTCCCCGAAACGAGACCCAGTACTTC

j_call: TRBJ2-1
v_call: TRBV4-3
d_call: TRBD2
clone_size: few
cdr3_aa: CASSQVAGGLEGEQFF
cdr3_nt: TGCGCCAGCAGCCAAGTCGCGGGGGGGCTCGAGGGTGAGCAGTTCTTC

j_call: TRBJ2-1
v_call: TRBV6-2/TRBV6-3
d_call: TRBD1
clone_size: -
cdr3_aa: CASSYRGQGDVRSYNEQFF
cdr3_nt: TGTGCCAGCAGCTACAGGGGACAGGGGGACGTTCGTTCATACAATGAGCAGTTCTTC

j_call: TRBJ2-3
v_call: TRBV29-1
d_call: -
clone_size: many
cdr3_aa: CSVSGTNTDTQYF
cdr3_nt: TGCAGCGTGTCCGGGACCAACACAGATACGCAGTATTTT

j_call: TRBJ2-2
v_call: TRBV7-8
d_call: TRBD2
clone_size: many
cdr3_aa: CASSSQRGNTGELFF
cdr3_nt: TGTGCCAGCAGCTCCCAGCGGGGGAACACCGGGGAGCTGTTTTTT

j_call: TRBJ2-5
v_call: TRBV4-3
d_call: TRBD2
clone_size: many
cdr3_aa: CASSQGYGGAGETQYF
cdr3_nt: TGCGCCAGCAGCCAAGGATACGGGGGGGCCGGAGAGACCCAGTACTTC

j_call: TRBJ2-7
v_call: TRBV27
d_call: TRBD2
clone_size: few
cdr3_aa: CASSLGGDRSYEQYF
cdr3_nt: TGTGCCAGCAGTTTAGGGGGGGACCGGTCCTACGAGCAGTACTTC

j_call: TRBJ2-2
v_call: TRBV12-3/TRBV12-4
d_call: -
clone_size: -
cdr3_aa: CASYSGSDTGELFF
cdr3_nt: TGTGCCAGCTATTCAGGGAGCGACACCGGGGAGCTGTTTTTT

j_call: TRBJ2-7
v_call: TRBV28
d_call: TRBD2
clone_size: many
cdr3_aa: CASSRLADSYEQYF
cdr3_nt: TGTGCCAGCAGCCGACTAGCGGATTCCTACGAGCAGTACTTC

j_call: TRBJ2-4
v_call: TRBV5-8
d_call: -
clone_size: many
cdr3_aa: CASSLTLRGKNIQYF
cdr3_nt: TGTGCCAGCAGCTTGACTCTGCGGGGCAAAAACATTCAGTACTTC

j_call: TRBJ2-1
v_call: TRBV7-6
d_call: TRBD2
clone_size: -
cdr3_aa: CASSPGVGEGEQFF
cdr3_nt: TGTGCCAGCAGCCCAGGTGTCGGGGAGGGTGAGCAGTTCTTC

j_call: TRBJ2-1
v_call: TRBV27
d_call: -
clone_size: -
cdr3_aa: CASSLFPLQAEVYNEQFF
cdr3_nt: TGTGCCAGCAGTTTATTTCCCCTACAGGCGGAGGTGTACAATGAGCAGTTCTTC

j_call: TRBJ2-7
v_call: TRBV4-3
d_call: -
clone_size: -
cdr3_aa: CASSQDLPVGYEQYF
cdr3_nt: TGCGCCAGCAGCCAAGATCTTCCGGTAGGTTACGAGCAGTACTTC